Reported below is one T cell receptor beta chain. The data belong to a study of blood T cell repertoires in COVID-19. Across the study: T cells, B-cell-depleted T cells, or PBMCs supplied cDNA or gDNA.

This CDR3 has 18 amino acids. Germline CDR1 and CDR2: SGHTA and FQGNSA. V lost 2 bases to trimming and J lost 0 bases, with 17 bases between them. Some clones are missing from TCRdb's copy, which holds only in-frame ones; the method was immunoSEQ multiplex PCR. The profile shows about 71,000 clones, under 80% of them singletons. The chain links TRBV7-2 to TRBJ1-3; D is unresolved. The sequencing sample was made of peripheral blood. The TCR comes from a woman at least 80 years old with active or convalescent COVID-19. This CDR3 is CASSLRMSETYSGNTIYF. CDR3 nucleotides: TGTGCCAGCAGCTTAAGAATGTCCGAGACTTACTCTGGAAACACCATATATTTT.